This T cell receptor beta chain emerged from a study of T cell responses to AZD1222 COVID-19 vaccine. TCRdb's copy holds only in-frame clones and misses some; the assay was immunoSEQ multiplex PCR. Of about 150,000 clones in the sample, 80% to 90% were seen once. As for this clone: Antigen: not known.

Broader study findings: Reportedly, nearly half of unique spike TCRs recognized epitopes outside B.1.351/B.1.1.7 mutations.

The origin of this receptor is an adult in good health. Sequences were derived from peripheral blood, sampled on day 0 of AZD1222 vaccination.

The CDR3 DNA reads TGTGCCAGCAGCTATAGCAATAGCGGGGTTTACGAGCAGTACTTC. Its translation: CASSYSNSGVYEQYF. The V call is TRBV7-2, the J call TRBJ2-7; 8 bases line up with TRBD2. J gave up 4 bases and V 4 bases, and 9 bases lay outside the gene matches. The CDR3 covers 15 residues. Germline values: CDR1 SGHTA, CDR2 FQGNSA.